Presented here are 27 T cell receptor beta chains from one specimen sequenced in a study of cytomegalovirus exposure and HLA in healthy donors. 60 Vbeta and 13 Jbeta primers were used in PCR. The assay was immunoSEQ multiplex PCR, and TCRdb's table has in-frame clones only and misses some. The data show roughly 99,000 clones, with over 60% seen just once and approximately 4.2% held by the top ten. Input material: PBMCs. Receptor source: a male donor in good health and CMV-seronegative.

The V and J genes are TRBV29-1 and TRBJ2-1; 9 bases are shared with TRBD2. With 3 bases clipped from V and 7 bases from J, the junction kept 1 base outside the gene matches. The germline CDR1 and CDR2 sequences are SQVTM and ANQGSEA. The length of the CDR3 is 12 residues. In DNA form, the CDR3 reads TGCAGCGTTGAGAGCGGGGGGAATGAGCAGTTCTTC. It codes for CSVESGGNEQFF.

The V call is TRBV7-2, the J call TRBJ2-7; 8 bases align to TRBD2. CDR1 is SGHTA, CDR2 FQGNSA, per germline. After removal of 5 bases from V and 0 bases from J, the junction contained 9 bases not matched to a gene. This CDR3 region has 16 residues. CDR3 sequence (DNA): TGTGCCAGCAGCCCAATCCTAGCGGGCCGCTCCTACGAGCAGTACTTC. Encoded protein: CASSPILAGRSYEQYF.

The V gene is TRBV11-2, the J gene TRBJ1-1; D possibly corresponds to TRBD1 (5 bases). Germline assignment: CDR1 SGHAT and CDR2 FQNNGV. The length of the CDR3 is 13 residues. V shed 5 bases and J shed 5 bases, with 12 bases lying between them. In DNA, the CDR3 is TGTGCCAGCAGCCTCTTGGGGGGGACTGAAGCTTTCTTT. Translation: CASSLLGGTEAFF.

This clone was seen a single time. The chain uses TRBV2 and TRBJ1-1; 7 bases match TRBD1. This CDR3 region has 14 residues. The germline CDR1 and CDR2 sequences are SNHLY and FYNNEI. The trim removed 5 bases at V and 1 base at J, leaving 4 bases unmatched. The CDR3 DNA follows: TGTGCCAGCAGTAAACAGGGGAAGAACACTGAAGCTTTCTTT. It codes for CASSKQGKNTEAFF.

This clone was picked up a small number of times. The chain is built from TRBV7-9 and TRBJ1-3; perhaps TRBD1 as D (6 bases). The CDR3 contains 15 residues. The germline V gene has CDR1 SEHNR and CDR2 FQNEAQ (reference sequence). With 1 base removed from V and 4 bases from J, the gap between germline ends came to 11 bases. CDR3 protein: CASSLEGGYGNTIYF. The CDR3 coding sequence is TGTGCCAGCAGCTTAGAAGGGGGTTACGGAAACACCATATATTTT.

The chain employs TRBV5-4 and TRBJ2-3; TRBD2 matches at 10 bases. This CDR3 region has 12 residues. V shed 9 bases, J shed 11 bases, and the junction held 9 bases outside the gene matches. In germline, CDR1 is SGHNT, CDR2 YYREEE (reference sequence). Here the CDR3 reads CAIRTSGTGQYF. CDR3 DNA: TGTGCCATCCGGACTAGCGGCACGGGGCAGTATTTT.

This clone was seen a handful of times. The chain uses TRBV5-4 and TRBJ2-1; weak D call: TRBD2 (5 bases). CDR1 and CDR2 (germline): SGHNT, YYREEE (reference sequence). The V gene lost 2 bases and the J gene lost 6 bases, with 15 bases spanning the gap. This CDR3 comprises 15 residues. The CDR3: CASSFRPSGRNEQFF. The CDR3 DNA reads as TGTGCCAGCAGCTTCCGTCCCAGCGGTCGCAATGAGCAGTTCTTC.

The chain combines TRBV7-2 with TRBJ1-4; D gene ambiguous. The CDR3 extends over 16 amino acids. CDR1 SGHTA and CDR2 FQGNSA come from the germline V gene. V was clipped by 5 bases and J by 5 bases, with 18 bases between them. The CDR3 nucleotides read TGTGCCAGCAGCGTGCGAATGGGAGTGGTAAATGAAAAACTGTTTTTT. This encodes CASSVRMGVVNEKLFF.

The chain carries TRBV18 and TRBJ2-1, with 7 bases identical to TRBD1. Germline CDR1 reads KGHSH; CDR2 reads LQKENI. The V gene end was trimmed by 6 bases and the J gene end by 5 bases; junction bases not matched to a gene: 13. The CDR3 covers 16 residues. CDR3 in amino acids: CASSPNRGSGDNEQFF. In nucleotides, the CDR3 is TGTGCCAGCTCGCCGAACAGGGGCTCAGGGGACAATGAGCAGTTCTTC.

The chain has TRBV6-1 and TRBJ2-5; 7 bases match TRBD1. Unmatched junction bases numbered 11, after V lost 0 bases and J lost 4 bases. Germline V gene data show CDR1 as MNHNS and CDR2 as SASEGT. The CDR3 loop spans 17 amino acids. The CDR3 is CASSEALQGPWGETQYF. In DNA form, the CDR3 reads TGTGCCAGCAGTGAAGCGCTACAGGGGCCCTGGGGAGAGACCCAGTACTTC.

This chain links TRBV10-2 with TRBJ1-1, with D possibly TRBD1 on 6 matching bases. The CDR3 has 11 amino acids. V shed 5 bases and J shed 8 bases, with 9 bases lying between them. Germline CDR1 reads WSHSY; CDR2 reads SAAADI. The CDR3 DNA is TGCGCCAGCAGTTGGGGGCAAGAAGCTTTCTTT. Translation gives CASSWGQEAFF.

J is TRBJ2-4 and V is TRBV15, with D tentatively TRBD1 (6 bases). Germline assignment: CDR1 LNHNV and CDR2 YYDKDF (reference sequence). This CDR3 region has 15 residues. V lost 3 bases and J lost 9, with 18 bases in between. The CDR3 coding sequence is TGTGCCACCAGCAGCACTTCGACAGGAGCGGCCATTCAGTACTTC. As protein: CATSSTSTGAAIQYF.

V gene TRBV6-6 combines with J gene TRBJ1-5; D is uncertain. The CDR3 length is 13 residues. Germline V lookup: CDR1 MNHNY, CDR2 SVGAGI (reference sequence). Trimming removed 5 bases from V and 6 bases from J, with 11 bases in between. CDR3 nucleotides: TGTGCCAGCAGTCAAGATAGAAGTCAGCCCCAGCATTTT. Its translation is CASSQDRSQPQHF.

The V call is TRBV27, the J call TRBJ2-1; 11 nucleotides line up with TRBD2. The ends lost 3 bases at V and 3 bases at J; junction bases unmatched: 7. Looked up from germline, CDR1 is MNHEY and CDR2 is SMNVEV (reference sequence). The CDR3 has 17 amino acids. The CDR3 DNA follows: TGTGCCAGCAGTTTCGCCAAACTAGCGGGAGACTACAATGAGCAGTTCTTC. It is translated as CASSFAKLAGDYNEQFF.

The rearrangement links TRBV18 to TRBJ2-1; D is unresolved. V was cut by 3 bases and J by 0 bases, with 6 bases left in between. The CDR3 spans 14 residues. Germline loops: CDR1 KGHSH, CDR2 LQKENI. CDR3 protein: CASSPENSYNEQFF. The CDR3 region has the DNA TGTGCCAGCTCACCGGAGAACTCCTACAATGAGCAGTTCTTC.

V is TRBV6-5 and J is TRBJ2-7; TRBD1 is a possible D gene (6 bases). This CDR3 contains 15 residues. V was trimmed by 2 bases and J by 2 bases, leaving 13 bases between them. Germline loops: CDR1 MNHEY, CDR2 SVGAGI. Written as DNA, the CDR3 is TGTGCCAGCAGTTACGGGGCAGGGGCCACCTACGAGCAGTACTTC. It translates to CASSYGAGATYEQYF.

The V and J genes are TRBV30 and TRBJ2-7; a weak D match, TRBD2 (6 bases). This CDR3 comprises 17 residues. The V gene lost 2 bases and the J gene lost 4 bases, with 24 bases spanning the gap. The germline V gene encodes CDR1 GTSNPN and CDR2 SVGIG (reference sequence). CDR3: CAWSFRPSGTGGYEQYF. DNA for the CDR3: TGTGCCTGGAGTTTTCGTCCTTCCGGGACTGGAGGATACGAGCAGTACTTC.

This rearrangement joins TRBV5-1 to TRBJ2-6; 8 bases agree with TRBD1. CDR1 is SGHRS and CDR2 is YFSETQ in the germline V gene. The length of the CDR3 is 17 residues. The V and J ends lost 3 bases and 3 bases, in that order; junction bases with no gene match: 8. The CDR3 is CASSSRGRVFGANVLTF. The CDR3 DNA reads TGCGCCAGCAGCTCCAGGGGGCGAGTATTTGGGGCCAACGTCCTGACTTTC.

The V call is TRBV2, the J call TRBJ1-4, with 11 bases fitting TRBD1. CDR1 is SNHLY, CDR2 FYNNEI, per germline. The length of the CDR3 is 14 residues. The J segment lost 5 bases and the V segment lost 5 bases, leaving 1 base of the junction unmatched. Here the CDR3 reads CASSRDRGNEKLFF. The CDR3 DNA reads TGTGCCAGCAGTCGGGACAGGGGGAATGAAAAACTGTTTTTT.

J is TRBJ2-7 and V is TRBV10-3; 14 bases agree with TRBD2. This CDR3 region has 17 residues. Germline V lookup: CDR1 ENHRY, CDR2 SYGVKD. After removal of 5 bases from V and 2 bases from J, the junction contained 8 bases not matched to a gene. Here the CDR3 reads CAISSQTSGRATYEQYF. The CDR3 DNA sequence: TGTGCCATCAGTAGTCAGACTAGCGGGAGGGCCACCTACGAGCAGTACTTC.

This clone has more than one count but fewer than ten. The chain recombines TRBV11-3 with TRBJ2-2; TRBD2 agrees at 13 bases. The CDR3 loop spans 17 amino acids. V lost 2 bases, J lost 6 bases, and 6 bases stayed unmatched. The V gene's germline CDR1 is SGHNT and CDR2 YENEEA. In DNA, the CDR3 is TGTGCCAGCAGCTTATTAGGACTAGCGGGAGACCCCGGGGAGCTGTTTTTT. Residues: CASSLLGLAGDPGELFF.

V is TRBV6-6 and J is TRBJ2-7, with D possibly TRBD1 on 6 matching bases. The CDR3 loop spans 14 amino acids. The V gene lost 5 bases and the J gene lost 2 bases, with 13 bases spanning the gap. Per germline, CDR1 MNHNY and CDR2 SVGAGI (reference sequence). The CDR3 DNA reads TGTGCCAGCAGTCAGGGACACCGAGCCTACGAGCAGTACTTC. Translated, it gives CASSQGHRAYEQYF.

The CDR3 here is CASSESRVVSEQFF. The CDR3 DNA follows: TGCGCCAGCAGTGAGTCCCGGGTAGTTAGTGAGCAGTTCTTC. The J gene is TRBJ2-1, the V gene TRBV10-1; unclear D gene. Germline CDR1 reads WNHNN; CDR2 reads SYGVQD (reference sequence). The ends were cut back, 0 bases at V and 9 bases at J, with 12 bases in the middle. The CDR3 runs 14 residues.

The chain carries TRBV6-4 and TRBJ2-2; 8 nucleotides align to TRBD2. CDR1 and CDR2 (germline): MRHNA, SNTAGT. J lost 1 base, V lost 7 bases, and 2 bases had no gene match. The CDR3 has 14 amino acids. The CDR3 loop reads CASIAGGNTGELFF. CDR3 DNA sequence: TGTGCCAGCATTGCGGGAGGGAACACCGGGGAGCTGTTTTTT.

This clone was observed once. V is TRBV5-8 and J is TRBJ2-3; TRBD2 matches 7 bases. Germline V gene data show CDR1 as SGHTS and CDR2 as YDEGEE. Trimming cost V 3 bases and J 2 bases; bases outside gene matches: 12. This CDR3 is 17 amino acids long. The CDR3 region is CASSSRRLAGPTDTQYF. The DNA for the CDR3 is TGTGCCAGCAGCTCCCGTCGACTAGCAGGCCCCACAGATACGCAGTATTTT. The whole variable domain, filled in from reference TRBV5-8 and TRBJ2-3, reads EAGVTQSPTHLIKTRGQQATLRCSPISGHTSVYWYQQALGLGLQFLLWYDEGEERNRGNFPPRFSGRQFPNYSSELNVNALELEDSALYLCASSSRRLAGPTDTQYFGPGTRLTVL.

The V call is TRBV6-1, the J call TRBJ2-1, with a possible D match to TRBD1 (6 bases). V lost 6 bases and J lost 3, with 15 bases in between. The CDR3 extends over 15 amino acids. From germline, CDR1 is MNHNS and CDR2 SASEGT. The CDR3 DNA reads TGTGCCAGCAGCCAAGGGGGTGACGACTACAATGAGCAGTTCTTC. This codes for CASSQGGDDYNEQFF.

This sequence joins TRBV29-1 and TRBJ2-3, with D possibly TRBD1 on 6 matching bases. The V end lost 2 bases, the J end lost 6 bases, and 9 bases lay between the germline ends. Germline lookup yields CDR1 SQVTM and CDR2 ANQGSEA. This CDR3 is built from 12 residues. The CDR3 DNA reads TGCAGCGTTGAAAACAGGGCGGATACGCAGTATTTT. Amino acids: CSVENRADTQYF.